What follows is one T cell receptor beta chain and its context. Its target antigen remains unknown. Per-nucleotide qualities are absent, and no much larger clonotype sits a single base away. These data come from a study of CD8+ T cells in alopecia areata (dated by TCRdb to the late 2010s). Turning to the overall study: The treated patients took part in an open-label pilot trial in which moderate-to-severe alopecia areata was treated with oral tofacitinib at 5 to 10 mg twice daily. Patients stayed on tofacitinib for 6 to 18 months and then had 6 months of follow-up off drug so that delayed response and recurrence could be assessed. To study T cell clonal expansion in alopecia areata, the researchers applied high-throughput TCRbeta sequencing to both the C3H/HeJ mouse model and human patients. Human TCRbeta sequencing covered scalp tissue and sorted CD4+ and CD8+ peripheral blood T cells from patchy and totalis/universalis alopecia areata patients and healthy controls. Biopsies were taken from tofacitinib-treated patients at baseline and at 4 and 24 weeks of treatment, and a later scalp biopsy was taken in several of the tofacitinib-treated patients. Clonality in the scalp was compared among normal scalp (n=4), patchy alopecia areata scalp (n=8), and alopecia totalis/universalis scalp (n=8). RNA was obtained with the PAXgene miRNA kit for fixed scalp, the miRNeasy kit for PBMCs, and the RNeasy kit for mouse skin. immunoSEQ multiplex PCR using 35 Vbeta forward primers and 13 Jbeta reverse primers was used to amplify TCRbeta CDR3 regions.

Study-wide conclusions, independent of this receptor: Compared with normal scalp, lesional scalp, particularly in alopecia totalis/universalis, had higher clonality and more expanded CD8+ clones, which suggests antigenic drive. Shared TCR sequences between patients were less evident than in mice, which may be partly attributable to HLA diversity in the patient population. Unlike mouse skin, which is dominated by gammadelta T cells, normal human skin has resident alphabeta T cells that are also sequenced, and this complicates analysis of the scalp TCR repertoire.

Receptors were amplified or captured by the immunoSEQ multiplex PCR assay. For TCR sequencing, RNA was extracted from every sample and reverse transcribed into cDNA to serve as template. First-strand cDNA was synthesized with SuperScript III using a 2:1 mix of oligo-dT and random hexamers. Amplification bias was assessed with a synthetic immune receptor repertoire, and residual bias was removed computationally. The paper's processing steps were these. Raw reads were preprocessed to remove errors, and CDR3 was defined according to IMGT conventions as the region from the conserved cysteine to phenylalanine. Clonality was computed as 1 minus the Shannon entropy, with the entropy normalized by log2 of the number of productive unique TCRs. Whether each scalp clone was CD4 or CD8 was inferred by checking scalp TCRbeta sequences against the CD4 and CD8 repertoires from sorted blood. TCRdb obtained this table from immuneACCESS and retained in-frame rearrangements with V and J assigned. These tables miss some clones; where compared with another copy, unresolved V genes account for less than half of the shortfall, and the remainder is unexplained. V and J calls and clone size are copied from that table; D and trimming were computed from the DNA. The sample table lists 150,000 or so clones, roughly 50% of them with a count of one. Together, the top ten hold 6.5% to 7.5% of the sample.

The germline V gene provides CDR1 MDHEN and CDR2 SYDVKM. Ends trimmed: V by 4 bases, J by 8 bases; bases unmatched to a gene: 4. The CDR3 runs 12 residues from the cysteine to the phenylalanine. Only CDR3 DNA is held: 36 bases, read in frame from base 1. Lesional scalp punch biopsies and peripheral blood were collected from alopecia areata patients. PBMCs were separated by density centrifugation and stained for CD3, CD4 and CD8, after which CD4+ and CD8+ T cells were sorted on a FACSAria. The origin of this receptor is a human donor with alopecia areata. The sample taken for sequencing was CD4+ T cells sorted from blood. The V and J segments used are TRBV28 and TRBJ1-2, with 7 bases aligning to TRBD1. The CDR3 has the sequence CASSSTGEGYTF. The nucleotide sequence reads TGTGCCAGCAGTTCCACAGGGGAGGGCTACACCTTC.